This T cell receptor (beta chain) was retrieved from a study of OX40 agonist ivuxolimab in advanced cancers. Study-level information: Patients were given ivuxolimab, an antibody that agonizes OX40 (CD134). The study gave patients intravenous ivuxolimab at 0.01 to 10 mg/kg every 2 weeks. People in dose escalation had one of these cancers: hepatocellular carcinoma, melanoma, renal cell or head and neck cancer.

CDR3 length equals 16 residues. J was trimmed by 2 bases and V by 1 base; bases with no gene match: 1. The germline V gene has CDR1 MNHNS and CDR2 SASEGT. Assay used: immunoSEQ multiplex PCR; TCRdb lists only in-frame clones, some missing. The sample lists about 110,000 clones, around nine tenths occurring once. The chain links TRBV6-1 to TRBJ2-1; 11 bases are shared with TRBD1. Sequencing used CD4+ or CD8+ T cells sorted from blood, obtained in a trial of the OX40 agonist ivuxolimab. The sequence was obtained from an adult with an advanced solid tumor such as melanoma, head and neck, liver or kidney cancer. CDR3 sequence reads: CASSEGTGGPYNEQFF. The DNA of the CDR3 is TGTGCCAGCAGTGAAGGGACAGGGGGCCCCTACAATGAGCAGTTCTTC.